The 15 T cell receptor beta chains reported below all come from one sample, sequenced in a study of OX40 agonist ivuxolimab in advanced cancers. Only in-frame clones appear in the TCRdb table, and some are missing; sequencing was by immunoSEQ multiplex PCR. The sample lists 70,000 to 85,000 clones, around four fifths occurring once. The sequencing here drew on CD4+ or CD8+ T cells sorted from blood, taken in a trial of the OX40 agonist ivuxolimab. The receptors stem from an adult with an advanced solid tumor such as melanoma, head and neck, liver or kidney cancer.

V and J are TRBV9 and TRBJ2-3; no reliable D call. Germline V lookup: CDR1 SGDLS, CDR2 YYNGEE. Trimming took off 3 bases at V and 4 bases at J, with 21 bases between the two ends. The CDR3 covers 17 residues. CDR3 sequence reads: CASSGDVGSPSPDTQYF. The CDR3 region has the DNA TGTGCCAGCAGCGGAGATGTTGGGTCCCCATCCCCAGATACGCAGTATTTT.

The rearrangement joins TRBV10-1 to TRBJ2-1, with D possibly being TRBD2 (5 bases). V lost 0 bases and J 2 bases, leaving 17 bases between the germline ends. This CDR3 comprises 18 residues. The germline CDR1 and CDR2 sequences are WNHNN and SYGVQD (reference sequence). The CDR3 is CASSESDGWRNPYNEQFF. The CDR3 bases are TGCGCCAGCAGTGAGTCGGATGGCTGGAGGAACCCCTACAATGAGCAGTTCTTC.

In nucleotides, the CDR3 is TGTGCCAGCAGTTACTTTACCGAGAGCCCGAACACTGAAGCTTTCTTT. Amino acid sequence: CASSYFTESPNTEAFF. V usage is TRBV6-6 and J usage is TRBJ1-1, with D uncertain. The CDR3 totals 16 residues. V was clipped by 1 base and J by 1 base, with 13 bases between them. Germline V gene sequence: CDR1 MNHNY, CDR2 SVGAGI (reference sequence).

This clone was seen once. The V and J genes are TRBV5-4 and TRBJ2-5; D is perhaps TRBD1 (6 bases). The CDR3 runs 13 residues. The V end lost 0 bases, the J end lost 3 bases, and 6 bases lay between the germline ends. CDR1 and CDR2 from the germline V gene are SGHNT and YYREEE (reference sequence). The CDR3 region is CASSLGQEETQYF. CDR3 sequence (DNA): TGTGCCAGCAGCTTGGGACAGGAAGAGACCCAGTACTTC.

The CDR3 protein is CASNPSGGTDTQYF. DNA of the CDR3: TGCGCCAGCAATCCTAGCGGGGGCACAGATACGCAGTATTTT. The chain employs TRBV5-1 and TRBJ2-3, with 9 bases that match TRBD2. V trimming: 6 bases; J trimming: 1 base; junction bases outside the gene matches: 3. Germline CDR1 reads SGHRS; CDR2 reads YFSETQ. This CDR3 is built from 14 residues.

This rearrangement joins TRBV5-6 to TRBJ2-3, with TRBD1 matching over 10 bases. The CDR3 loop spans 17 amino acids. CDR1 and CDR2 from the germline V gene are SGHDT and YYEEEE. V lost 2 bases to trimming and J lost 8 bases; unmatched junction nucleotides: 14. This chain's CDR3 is CASSFKGETGGWGTQYF. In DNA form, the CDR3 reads TGTGCCAGCAGCTTTAAGGGCGAGACAGGGGGCTGGGGTACGCAGTATTTT.

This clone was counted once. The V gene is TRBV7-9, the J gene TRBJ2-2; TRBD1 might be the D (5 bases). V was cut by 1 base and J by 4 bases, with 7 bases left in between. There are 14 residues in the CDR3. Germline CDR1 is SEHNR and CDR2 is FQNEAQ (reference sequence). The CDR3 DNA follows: TGTGCCAGCAGCTTAGGGACATTCACCGGGGAGCTGTTTTTT. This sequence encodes CASSLGTFTGELFF. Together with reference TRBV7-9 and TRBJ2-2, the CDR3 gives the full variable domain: DTGVSQNPRHKITKRGQNVTFRCDPISEHNRLYWYRQTLGQGPEFLTYFQNEAQLEKSRLLSDRFSAERPKGSFSTLEIQRTEQGDSAMYLCASSLGTFTGELFFGEGSRLTVL.

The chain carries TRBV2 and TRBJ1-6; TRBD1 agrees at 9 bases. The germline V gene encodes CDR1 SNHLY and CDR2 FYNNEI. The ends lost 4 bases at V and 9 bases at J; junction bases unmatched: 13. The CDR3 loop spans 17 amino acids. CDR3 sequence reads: CASSGANPGQGGSPLHF. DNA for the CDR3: TGTGCCAGCAGTGGGGCCAATCCGGGACAGGGAGGTTCACCCCTCCACTTT.

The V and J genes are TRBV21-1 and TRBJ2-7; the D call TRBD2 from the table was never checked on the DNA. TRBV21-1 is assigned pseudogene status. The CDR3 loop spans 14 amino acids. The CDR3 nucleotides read TGTGCCAGCAGCACAGGACTAGCGGGACTCGAGCAGTACTTC. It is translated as CASSTGLAGLEQYF.

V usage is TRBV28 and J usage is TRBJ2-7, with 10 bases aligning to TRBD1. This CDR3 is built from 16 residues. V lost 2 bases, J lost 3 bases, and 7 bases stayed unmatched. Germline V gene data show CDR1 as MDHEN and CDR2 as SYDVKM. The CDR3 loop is CASSLASGTGVYEQYV. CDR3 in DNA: TGTGCCAGCAGTTTAGCTTCCGGGACAGGGGTCTACGAGCAGTACGTC.

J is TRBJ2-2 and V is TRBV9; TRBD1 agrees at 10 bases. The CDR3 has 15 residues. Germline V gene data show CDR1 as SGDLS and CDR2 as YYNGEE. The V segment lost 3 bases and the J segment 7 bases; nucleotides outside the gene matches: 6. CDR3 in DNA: TGTGCCAGCAGCGACGGGACAGGGGAGAGCGGGGAGCTGTTTTTT. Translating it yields CASSDGTGESGELFF.

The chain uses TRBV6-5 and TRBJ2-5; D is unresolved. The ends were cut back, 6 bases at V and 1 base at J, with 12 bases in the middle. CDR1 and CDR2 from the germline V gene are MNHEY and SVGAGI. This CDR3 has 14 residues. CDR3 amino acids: CASSRGPFQETQYF. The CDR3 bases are TGTGCCAGCAGCCGAGGACCCTTCCAAGAGACCCAGTACTTC.

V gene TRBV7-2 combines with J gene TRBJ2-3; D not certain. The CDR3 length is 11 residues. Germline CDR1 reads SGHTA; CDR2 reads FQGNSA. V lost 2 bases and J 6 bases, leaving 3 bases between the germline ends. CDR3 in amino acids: CASSLFDTQYF. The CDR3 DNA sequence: TGTGCCAGCAGCTTATTTGATACGCAGTATTTT.

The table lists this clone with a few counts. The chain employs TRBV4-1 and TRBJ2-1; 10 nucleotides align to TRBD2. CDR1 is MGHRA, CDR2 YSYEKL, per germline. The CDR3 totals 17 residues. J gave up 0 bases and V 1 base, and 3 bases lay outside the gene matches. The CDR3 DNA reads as TGCGCCAGCAGCCAAGTGGCTAGCGGGAGCTCCTACAATGAGCAGTTCTTC. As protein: CASSQVASGSSYNEQFF.

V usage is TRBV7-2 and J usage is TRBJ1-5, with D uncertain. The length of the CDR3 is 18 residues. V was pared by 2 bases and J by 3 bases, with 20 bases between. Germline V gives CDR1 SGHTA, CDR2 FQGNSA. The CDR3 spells CASSLSPLQGFFNQPQHF. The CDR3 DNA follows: TGTGCCAGCAGCTTAAGTCCCCTACAAGGGTTCTTCAATCAGCCCCAGCATTTT.